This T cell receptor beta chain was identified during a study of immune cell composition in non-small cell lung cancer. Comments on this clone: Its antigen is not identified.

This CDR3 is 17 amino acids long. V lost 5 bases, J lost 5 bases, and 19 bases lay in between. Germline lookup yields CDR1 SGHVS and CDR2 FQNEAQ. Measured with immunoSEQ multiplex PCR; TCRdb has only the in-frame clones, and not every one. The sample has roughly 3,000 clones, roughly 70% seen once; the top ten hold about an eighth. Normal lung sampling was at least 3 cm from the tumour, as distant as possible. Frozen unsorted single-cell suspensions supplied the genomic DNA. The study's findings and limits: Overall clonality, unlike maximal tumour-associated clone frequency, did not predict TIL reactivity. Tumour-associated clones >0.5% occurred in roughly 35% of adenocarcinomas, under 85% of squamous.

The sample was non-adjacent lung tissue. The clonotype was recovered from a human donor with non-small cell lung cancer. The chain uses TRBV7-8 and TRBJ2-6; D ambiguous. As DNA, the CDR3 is TGTGCCAGCAGCGTCTTATCCCCACAAAGTCGGGCCAACGTCCTGACTTTC. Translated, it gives CASSVLSPQSRANVLTF.